This TCR beta chain was captured by sequencing in a study of cytomegalovirus exposure and HLA in healthy donors. Vbeta (60) and Jbeta (13) primers were used in the PCR. Assay: immunoSEQ multiplex PCR; the TCRdb copy retains only in-frame clones and omits some. Of around 76,000 clones in the sample, over 60% were seen once. CDR1 is MDHEN, CDR2 SYDVKM, per germline. J was trimmed by 11 bases and V by 6 bases; bases with no gene match: 12. This CDR3 spans 13 amino acids. Study findings and constraints: With further analysis later on, most CMV-associated TCR beta chains appeared HLA-restricted.

With respect to this clone: Its antigen is unknown.

This chain uses TRBV28 with TRBJ1-1; 7 bases align to TRBD1. This TCR was sampled from a man aged 35 to 55 in good health and CMV-seropositive. Sequenced input: PBMCs. CDR3 in amino acids: CASRKTGVGKAFF. CDR3 bases: TGTGCCAGCAGGAAAACAGGGGTTGGTAAGGCTTTCTTT.